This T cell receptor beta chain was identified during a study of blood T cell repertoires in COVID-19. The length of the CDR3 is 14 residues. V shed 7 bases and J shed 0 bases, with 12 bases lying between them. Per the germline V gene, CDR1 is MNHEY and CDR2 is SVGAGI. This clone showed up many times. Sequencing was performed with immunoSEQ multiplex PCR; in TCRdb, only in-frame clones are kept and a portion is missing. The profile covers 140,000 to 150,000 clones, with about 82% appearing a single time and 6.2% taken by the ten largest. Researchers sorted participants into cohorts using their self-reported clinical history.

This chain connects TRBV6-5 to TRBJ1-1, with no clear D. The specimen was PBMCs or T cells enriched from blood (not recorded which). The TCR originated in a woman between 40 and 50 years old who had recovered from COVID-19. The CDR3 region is CASTSGSLNTEAFF. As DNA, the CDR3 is TGTGCCAGCACCAGCGGGAGTTTGAACACTGAAGCTTTCTTT.